The sample holds one count of the clone carrying this TCR beta chain. Its specificity is unknown. Using RNA transcripts as the source, TCR beta CDR3 regions were amplified. An initial round of RT-PCR targeting the TCR CDR3 relied on the HTBI primer set. TCRdb reanalysed the multiplex PCR reads using MiXCR and keeps one entry per CDR3 protein. The profile shows fewer than 400,000 distinct CDR3 sequences, about 15% of them singletons. This record belongs to a study of T cells in Graves' hyperthyroidism and ophthalmopathy. CDR1 SGDLS and CDR2 YYNGEE come from the germline V gene. Trimming removed 4 bases from V and 1 base from J, with 22 bases in between. CDR3 length: 18 residues. Findings and limits, study-wide: It was a median around 6 months before onset that the model predicted ophthalmopathy.

Material: blood. This sequence originates from a man younger than 45 with Graves' hyperthyroidism. The chain carries TRBV9 and TRBJ2-3; tentatively, D is TRBD2 (7 bases). The CDR3 nucleotides read TGTGCCAGCAGCCATCCACAGCCGGGGGGCTGCTGCACAGATACGCAGTATTTT. Protein product: CASSHPQPGGCCTDTQYF.